This record looks at one T cell receptor beta chain sequence and its context. Clinical history as reported by participants underpinned cohort assignment. With 2 bases clipped from V and 2 bases from J, the junction kept 5 bases outside the gene matches. Germline assignment: CDR1 KGHSY and CDR2 FQNENV. This CDR3 has 15 residues. Method: immunoSEQ multiplex PCR; TCRdb's copy keeps in-frame clones and lacks some. The table has about 310,000 clones, around 90% seen once; the top ten hold roughly 4.3%. This entry belongs to a study of blood T cell repertoires in COVID-19. The overall study: Some COVID-19 samples were acute and others convalescent; all came from the United States, Italy and Spain.

The chain couples TRBV16 to TRBJ2-5, with TRBD1 matching 7 bases. Sequenced material: PBMCs or T cells enriched from blood (not recorded which). This TCR was sampled from a woman under 30 with acute COVID-19. The DNA of the CDR3 is TGTGCCAGCAGCCAAACCGGGACAGTACAAGAGACCCAGTACTTC. Amino acid sequence: CASSQTGTVQETQYF.